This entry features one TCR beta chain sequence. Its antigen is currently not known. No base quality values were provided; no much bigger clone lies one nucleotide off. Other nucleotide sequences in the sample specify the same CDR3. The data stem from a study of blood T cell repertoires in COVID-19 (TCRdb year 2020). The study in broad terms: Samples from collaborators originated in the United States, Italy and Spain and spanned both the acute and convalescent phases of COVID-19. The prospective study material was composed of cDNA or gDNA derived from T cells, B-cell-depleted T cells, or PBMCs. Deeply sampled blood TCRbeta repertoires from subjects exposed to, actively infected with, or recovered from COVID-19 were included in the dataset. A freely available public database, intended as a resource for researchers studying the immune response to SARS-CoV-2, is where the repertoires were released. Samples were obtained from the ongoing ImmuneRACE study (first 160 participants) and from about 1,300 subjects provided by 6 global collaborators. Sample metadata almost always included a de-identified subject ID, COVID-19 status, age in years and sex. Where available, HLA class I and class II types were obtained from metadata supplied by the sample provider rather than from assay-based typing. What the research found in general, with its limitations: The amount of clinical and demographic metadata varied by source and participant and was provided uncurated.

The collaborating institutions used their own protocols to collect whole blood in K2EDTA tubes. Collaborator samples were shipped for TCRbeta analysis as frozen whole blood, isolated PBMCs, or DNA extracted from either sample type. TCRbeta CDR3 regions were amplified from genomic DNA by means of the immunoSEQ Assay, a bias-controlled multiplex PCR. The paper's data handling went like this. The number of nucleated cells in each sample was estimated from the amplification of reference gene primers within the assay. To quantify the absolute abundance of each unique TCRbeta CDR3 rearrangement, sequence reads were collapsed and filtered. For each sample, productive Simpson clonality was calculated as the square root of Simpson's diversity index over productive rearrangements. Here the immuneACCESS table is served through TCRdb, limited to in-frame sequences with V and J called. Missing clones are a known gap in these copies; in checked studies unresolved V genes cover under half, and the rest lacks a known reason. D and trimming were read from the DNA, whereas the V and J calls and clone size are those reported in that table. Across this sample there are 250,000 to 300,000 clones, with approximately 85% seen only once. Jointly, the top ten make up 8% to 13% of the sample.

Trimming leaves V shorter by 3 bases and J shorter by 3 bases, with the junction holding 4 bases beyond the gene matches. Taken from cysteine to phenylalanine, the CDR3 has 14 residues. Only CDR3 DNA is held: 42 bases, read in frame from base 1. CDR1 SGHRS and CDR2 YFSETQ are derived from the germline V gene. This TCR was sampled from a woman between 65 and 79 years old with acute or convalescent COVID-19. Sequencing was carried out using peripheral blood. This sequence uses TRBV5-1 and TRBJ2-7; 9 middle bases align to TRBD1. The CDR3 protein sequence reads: CASSSTGGNYEQYF. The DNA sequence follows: TGCGCCAGCAGCTCGACAGGGGGAAACTACGAGCAGTACTTC. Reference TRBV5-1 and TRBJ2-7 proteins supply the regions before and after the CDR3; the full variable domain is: KAGVTQTPRYLIKTRGQQVTLSCSPISGHRSVSWYQQTPGQGLQFLFEYFSETQRNKGNFPGRFSGRQFSNSRSEMNVSTLELGDSALYLCASSSTGGNYEQYFGPGTRLTVT.